The 31 T cell receptor beta chains presented below share a single source sample, sequenced in a study of T cells in women clearing cervical HPV infection. TCRdb keeps only in-frame clones here, not all; method: immunoSEQ multiplex PCR. This listing includes around 30,000 clones. The sample taken for sequencing was blood buffy coat. The origin of the receptors is a woman between 18 and 69 years old with a cervical HPV16 infection that either progressed to CIN3+ or cleared (not recorded which).

Notes on this clone: The CDR3 end is not reached by the read, which stops 3 residues before it; the germline J gene fills it in. The chain couples TRBV28 to TRBJ1-6; 8 bases match TRBD1. Trimming at V came to 6 bases and at J to 9 bases, leaving 10 bases not matched to a gene. Looked up from germline, CDR1 is MDHEN and CDR2 is SYDVKM. This CDR3 has 15 residues. The part of the CDR3 DNA that was read is TGTGCCAGCAGCCAATTCAGGGGGCAGGGTTCACCC. Translated, it gives CASSQFRGQGSP. The complete CDR3 protein is CASSQFRGQGSPLHF.

Regarding this clone: Read data end 3 residues before the CDR3 end; the end is taken from the germline J gene. The J gene is TRBJ2-5, the V gene TRBV29-1; tentatively, D is TRBD1 (5 bases). Per the germline V gene, CDR1 is SQVTM and CDR2 is ANQGSEA. This CDR3 spans 13 amino acids. The V and J ends lost 6 bases and 2 bases respectively, with 13 bases between them. The covered CDR3 bases are TGCAGCGTCGTACAGGTCACTCAAGAGACC. Residues: CSVVQVTQET. The CDR3 in its entirety is CSVVQVTQETQYF.

Note on this clone: Different DNA sequences within this sample yield the same CDR3. CDR3 amino acids: CARGGAMVVAFF. The part of the CDR3 DNA that was read is TGTGCCAGAGGAGGGGCCATGGTCGTA. This chain joins TRBV5-3 and TRBJ1-1, with D perhaps matching TRBD1 (5 bases). The sequence runs out 3 residues before the end of the CDR3; the remainder is reconstructed from the germline J gene. TRBV5-3 is an ORF, with its function uncertain. The CDR3 runs to 12 residues.

In the case of this clone: The sequenced fragment ends 3 residues before the CDR3 boundary, so the rest is inferred from the germline J gene. The J gene is TRBJ2-4, the V gene TRBV6-2 or TRBV6-3; 10 bases line up with TRBD1. This CDR3 is 15 amino acids long. Germline V gene data show CDR1 as MNHEY and CDR2 as SVGEGT. The CDR3 protein is CASGHPGQGWSGQYF. The sequenced CDR3 bases are TGTGCCAGCGGACATCCGGGACAGGGGTGGAGCGGT.

In the case of this clone: The CDR3 end is not reached by the read, which stops 3 residues before it; the germline J gene fills it in. V usage is TRBV6-1 and J usage is TRBJ1-5, with TRBD1 matching over 7 bases. This CDR3 spans 16 amino acids. After removal of 1 base from V and 6 bases from J, the junction contained 9 bases not matched to a gene. Germline lookup yields CDR1 MNHNS and CDR2 SASEGT. The CDR3 is CASSEEFLQGSQPQHF. The sequenced part of the CDR3 DNA is TGTGCCAGCAGTGAAGAGTTTTTACAGGGGAGTCAGCCC.

Note on this clone: From the germline J gene comes the end of the CDR3, since the read stops 3 residues before it. The V call is TRBV19, the J call TRBJ2-1; TRBD2 matches at 7 bases. V dropped 1 base and J dropped 0; count of bases not matched to a gene: 0. CDR1 and CDR2 (germline): LNHDA, SQIVND (reference sequence). The CDR3 totals 15 residues. CDR3 region: CASSIGGGSYNEQFF. The sequenced part of the CDR3 DNA is TGTGCCAGTAGTATAGGCGGGGGCTCCTACAATGAG. Full variable domain (outside the CDR3, taken from reference TRBV19 and TRBJ2-1): DGGITQSPKYLFRKEGQNVTLSCEQNLNHDAMYWYRQDPGQGLRLIYYSQIVNDFQKGDIAEGYSVSREKKESFPLTVTSAQKNPTAFYLCASSIGGGSYNEQFFGPGTRLTVL.

About this clone: The CDR3 end is not reached by the read, which stops 3 residues before it; the germline J gene fills it in. The V call is TRBV5-4, the J call TRBJ2-5; no reliable D call. V lost 4 bases and J lost 2, with 12 bases in between. CDR3 size: 14 residues. CDR1 and CDR2 from the germline V gene are SGHNT and YYREEE (reference sequence). CDR3 region: CASSRNTMQETQYF. Incomplete CDR3 DNA: TGTGCCAGCAGCCGAAATACTATGCAAGAGACC. Drawing the rest from reference TRBV5-4 and TRBJ2-5, the complete variable domain is ETGVTQSPTHLIKTRGQQVTLRCSSQSGHNTVSWYQQALGQGPQFIFQYYREEENGRGNFPPRFSGLQFPNYSSELNVNALELDDSALYLCASSRNTMQETQYFGPGTRLLVL.

Remarks on this clone: The read ends 3 residues before the CDR3 terminus; that terminus is restored from the germline J gene. V is TRBV28 and J is TRBJ1-2, with D tentatively TRBD1 (5 bases). Germline loops: CDR1 MDHEN, CDR2 SYDVKM. The CDR3 totals 14 residues. V shed 7 bases and J shed 7 bases, with 19 bases lying between them. CDR3 in amino acids: CASTPGARASGYTF. The part of the CDR3 DNA that was read is TGTGCCAGCACCCCTGGGGCCAGGGCGAGTGGC.

A word on this clone: Read data end 3 residues before the CDR3 end; the end is taken from the germline J gene. The V call is TRBV7-8, the J call TRBJ1-2; D might be TRBD1 (5 bases). V was shortened by 5 bases and J by 2 bases, with 15 bases between the two germline ends. Per the germline V gene, CDR1 is SGHVS and CDR2 is FQNEAQ. This CDR3 comprises 15 residues. The sequenced part of the CDR3 DNA is TGTGCCAGCAGCCCACTGGGGGGGGTCAACTATGGC. Translated, it gives CASSPLGGVNYG. The full-length CDR3 reads as CASSPLGGVNYGYTF.

Concerning this clone itself: The CDR3 end falls 3 residues outside the read, so it is completed with the germline J gene. The rearrangement links TRBV18 to TRBJ1-1; D may be TRBD1 (5 bases). The germline V gene has CDR1 KGHSH and CDR2 LQKENI. CDR3 size: 17 residues. The CDR3 loop reads CASSPPLVSGGAKTAFF. CDR3 bases read: TGTGCCAGCTCACCACCCCTTGTTAGCGGGGGAGCGAAGACA.

The CDR3 region is CASSEQTAYEQYF. Partial CDR3 DNA: TGCGCCAGCAGTGAGCAAACTGCCTACGAG. This chain joins TRBV10-2 and TRBJ2-7; D gene unclear. The DNA ends 3 residues before the CDR3 does, and the rest of the CDR3 is filled in from the germline J gene. The V end was cut by 2 bases, the J end by 2 bases, with 7 bases between. The CDR3 totals 13 residues. CDR1 and CDR2 from the germline V gene are WSHSY and SAAADI.

Note on this clone: With the read ending 3 residues before the CDR3 end, the germline J gene is used to fill in that end. The rearrangement uses TRBV5-1 and TRBJ2-3, with a possible D match to TRBD1 (5 bases). CDR1 is SGHRS and CDR2 is YFSETQ in the germline V gene. There are 12 residues in the CDR3. CDR3 DNA (partial): TGCGCCAGCAGCTTGCGGGTGGGGCCG. This translates into CASSLRVGP. Given in full, the CDR3 is CASSLRVGPQYF.

Concerning this clone: Read sequence stops 3 residues before the CDR3 end, and the germline J gene provides the missing end. The chain combines TRBV19 with TRBJ1-2, with TRBD1 matching 12 bases. Unmatched junction bases numbered 7, after V lost 4 bases and J lost 7 bases. The CDR3 runs to 15 residues. CDR1 is LNHDA, CDR2 SQIVND, per germline (reference sequence). CDR3 DNA, as far as it was read: TGTGCCAGTAGTACCCGGGACAGGGGGCAGGGTGGC. It specifies CASSTRDRGQGG. The whole CDR3 protein reads CASSTRDRGQGGYTF.

Regarding this clone: The read ends 3 residues shy of where the CDR3 ends; the end is completed using the germline J gene. The V gene is TRBV19, the J gene TRBJ1-1; D ambiguous. V was cut by 1 base and J by 1 base, with 4 bases left in between. CDR3 size: 13 residues. The V gene's germline CDR1 is LNHDA and CDR2 SQIVND (reference sequence). The covered CDR3 bases are TGTGCCAGTAGTATAGTCCGGAACACTGAA. It is translated as CASSIVRNTE. The whole CDR3 protein is CASSIVRNTEAFF.

As to this clone: The read ends 3 residues early relative to the CDR3; the germline J gene fills the gap. The chain recombines TRBV7-9 with TRBJ1-2; tentative D call: TRBD1 (5 bases). Germline-derived CDR1 and CDR2 are SEHNR and FQNEAQ (reference sequence). The CDR3 is made up of 13 amino acids. The CDR3 bases that were read are TGTGCCAGCAGCTTAGCCCCAGGGAACGAC. The encoded protein is CASSLAPGND. The whole CDR3 protein reads CASSLAPGNDYTF.

The covered CDR3 bases are TGTGCCAGCTCACGGGGACTAGCGGGAATTGGAGAGACC. Its translation: CASSRGLAGIGET. The entire CDR3 protein is CASSRGLAGIGETQYF. The V and J genes are TRBV18 and TRBJ2-5; 13 nucleotides line up with TRBD2. The read falls 3 residues short of the CDR3 end, and the missing part is taken from the germline J gene. The ends lost 4 bases at V and 4 bases at J; junction bases unmatched: 6. Germline values: CDR1 KGHSH, CDR2 LQKENI. This CDR3 has 16 residues.

Concerning this clone: The read ends 3 residues before the CDR3 terminus; that terminus is restored from the germline J gene. The J gene is TRBJ1-2, the V gene TRBV5-4, with 7 nucleotides matching TRBD1. CDR1 is SGHNT and CDR2 is YYREEE in the germline V gene (reference sequence). The junction had 12 bases not matched to a gene; V was cut back by 4 bases and J by 6 bases. CDR3 length: 15 residues. Partial CDR3 DNA: TGTGCCAGCAGCGCCGGACAGGCTCGGAGCGATGGC. It translates to CASSAGQARSDG. Given in full, the CDR3 is CASSAGQARSDGYTF.

A remark on this clone: Its ends do not fully match the called genes, so a read error is possible. Read sequence stops 3 residues before the CDR3 end, and the germline J gene provides the missing end. This sequence joins TRBV4-2 and TRBJ2-2, with D possibly being TRBD1 (5 bases). This CDR3 has 16 residues. From germline, CDR1 is LGHNA and CDR2 YNFKEQ. The sequenced part of the CDR3 DNA is TGCGCCAGCAGCCAAGCTGTCCAGGGAAGCACCGGGGAG. Translated: CASSQAVQGSTGE. The complete CDR3 reads CASSQAVQGSTGELFF.

Note on this clone: The read ends 3 residues before the CDR3 terminus; that terminus is restored from the germline J gene. V gene TRBV18 combines with J gene TRBJ1-2, with a possible D match to TRBD1 (6 bases). CDR1 is KGHSH, CDR2 LQKENI, per germline. The CDR3 runs 15 residues. V was pared by 6 bases and J by 2 bases, with 16 bases between. The sequenced part of the CDR3 DNA is TGTGCCAGCTCCCATAACGGACAGATGAACTATGGC. This translates into CASSHNGQMNYG. The whole CDR3 protein reads CASSHNGQMNYGYTF.

On this clone itself: The DNA ends 3 residues before the CDR3 does, and the rest of the CDR3 is filled in from the germline J gene. The rearrangement links TRBV2 to TRBJ2-2; 11 bases align to TRBD2. Trimming removed 3 bases from V and 2 bases from J; junction bases left unmatched: 5. The CDR3 has 17 residues. From germline, CDR1 is SNHLY and CDR2 FYNNEI. Partial CDR3 DNA: TGTGCCAGCAGTGACCTCACTAGCGGGAGAAACACCGGGGAG. It encodes CASSDLTSGRNTGE. In full, the CDR3 is CASSDLTSGRNTGELFF.

Comments on this clone: The CDR3 end lies 3 residues beyond the end of the read and is filled in from the germline J gene. This rearrangement joins TRBV18 to TRBJ2-3; 8 bases are a match to TRBD1. CDR3 length: 14 amino acids. Per the germline V gene, CDR1 is KGHSH and CDR2 is LQKENI. The CDR3 here is CASSPWTGQETQYF. The sequenced part of the CDR3 DNA is TGTGCCAGCTCACCCTGGACAGGGCAGGAGACG.

Details on this clone: The CDR3 end lies 3 residues beyond the end of the read and is filled in from the germline J gene. The chain recombines TRBV18 with TRBJ2-7; maybe TRBD2 (6 bases). Per the germline V gene, CDR1 is KGHSH and CDR2 is LQKENI. CDR3 length: 15 residues. V was pared by 3 bases and J by 1 base, with 13 bases between. CDR3 in amino acids: CASSPSGGFSYEQYF. The CDR3 DNA, read in part, is TGTGCCAGCTCACCTAGTGGGGGGTTTTCCTACGAG.

The CDR3 reads CASSPPPPGTQYF. The CDR3 DNA, read in part, is TGTGCCAGCAGCCCGCCACCCCCGGGGACC. The rearrangement links TRBV11-2 to TRBJ2-5; no firm D call. The missing CDR3 end, 3 residues past where the read stops, is filled in from the germline J gene. Looked up from germline, CDR1 is SGHAT and CDR2 is FQNNGV. CDR3 length: 13 residues. With 5 bases removed from V and 7 bases from J, the gap between germline ends came to 14 bases.

Turning to this clone: The read finishes 3 residues shy of the CDR3 end, and the germline J gene is used to complete it. The J gene is TRBJ2-1, the V gene TRBV5-5, with D maybe TRBD1 (5 bases). This CDR3 has 12 amino acids. Germline V gives CDR1 SGHKS, CDR2 YYEKEE (reference sequence). Trimming took off 2 bases at V and 5 bases at J, with 5 bases between the two ends. CDR3 residues: CASSFRDNEQFF. The part of the CDR3 DNA that was read is TGTGCCAGCAGCTTCAGGGACAATGAG.

Concerning this clone: Coverage ceases 3 residues before the CDR3 finishes, and the germline J gene fills in the end. The chain is built from TRBV6-2 or TRBV6-3 and TRBJ2-7; D gene ambiguous. This CDR3 is 12 amino acids long. With 3 bases removed from V and 6 bases from J, the gap between germline ends came to 9 bases. Germline CDR1 reads MNHEY; CDR2 reads SVGEGT. CDR3 bases read: TGTGCCAGCAGTTATCGACTCCCCGAG. It translates to CASSYRLPE. The whole CDR3 region reads CASSYRLPEQYF.

As for this clone: The read ends 3 residues before the CDR3 terminus; that terminus is restored from the germline J gene. The same CDR3 can be traced to other DNA sequences in this sample. The chain uses TRBV7-8 and TRBJ2-7; 9 bases match TRBD2. J lost 6 bases, V lost 3 bases, and 6 bases had no gene match. The CDR3 length is 14 residues. Germline V lookup: CDR1 SGHVS, CDR2 FQNEAQ. The CDR3 region is CASSFESGRFEQYF. The covered CDR3 bases are TGTGCCAGCAGCTTTGAAAGCGGGAGGTTCGAG. The full variable domain, rest sourced from reference TRBV7-8 and TRBJ2-7, is GAGVSQSPRYKVAKRGQDVALRCDPISGHVSLFWYQQALGQGPEFLTYFQNEAQLDKSGLPSDRFFAERPEGSVSTLKIQRTQQEDSAVYLCASSFESGRFEQYFGPGTRLTVT.

To note about this clone: Read sequence stops 3 residues before the CDR3 end, and the germline J gene provides the missing end. The chain employs TRBV30 and TRBJ2-1, with D uncertain. From germline, CDR1 is GTSNPN and CDR2 SVGIG (reference sequence). The V end was cut by 0 bases, the J end by 5 bases, with 14 bases between. This CDR3 contains 15 residues. The CDR3 DNA, read in part, is TGTGCCTGGAGTGTACATAGGGTTGTAAACAATGAG. Its translation is CAWSVHRVVNNE. The complete CDR3 sequence is CAWSVHRVVNNEQFF.

The CDR3 region is CASSPTGPYGYTF. CDR3 DNA (partial): TGTGCCAGCAGCCCGACAGGCCCCTATGGC. This rearrangement joins TRBV5-6 to TRBJ1-2; maybe TRBD1 (6 bases). The read gets to within 3 residues of the CDR3 end, and the germline J gene fills in the rest. This CDR3 is 13 amino acids long. Germline V lookup: CDR1 SGHDT, CDR2 YYEEEE. V dropped 4 bases and J dropped 4 bases, with 11 bases sitting between them. The variable domain in full, completed from reference TRBV5-6 and TRBJ1-2, reads DAGVTQSPTHLIKTRGQQVTLRCSPKSGHDTVSWYQQALGQGPQFIFQYYEEEERQRGNFPDRFSGHQFPNYSSELNVNALLLGDSALYLCASSPTGPYGYTFGSGTRLTVV.

Notes on this clone: Read sequence stops 3 residues before the CDR3 end, and the germline J gene provides the missing end. The genes are TRBV6-1 and TRBJ2-7, with TRBD2 matching 7 bases. J was trimmed by 4 bases and V by 2 bases; bases with no gene match: 14. Germline CDR1 MNHNS, CDR2 SASEGT. This CDR3 comprises 17 residues. CDR3 in amino acids: CASSEQPVRRESYEQYF. CDR3 DNA (partial): TGTGCCAGCAGTGAACAACCCGTGCGGCGGGAGTCTTACGAG.

As regards this clone: The read ends 3 residues shy of where the CDR3 ends; the end is completed using the germline J gene. The chain uses TRBV2 and TRBJ2-5; the D gene is possibly TRBD1 (6 bases). Trimming cost V 4 bases and J 5 bases, with 11 bases left between them. CDR1 and CDR2 from the germline V gene are SNHLY and FYNNEI. The CDR3 runs to 13 residues. The CDR3 spells CASSVYRAETQYF. The sequenced part of the CDR3 DNA is TGTGCCAGCAGTGTTTACAGGGCCGAGACC.

A note on this clone: The observed sequence ends 3 residues before the CDR3 terminus, with the missing tail filled in from the germline J gene. V is TRBV14 and J is TRBJ2-5, with 14 bases fitting TRBD2. The germline V gene has CDR1 SGHDN and CDR2 FVKESK. This CDR3 is built from 15 residues. Trimming took 4 bases from V and 4 from J; bases not matched to a gene: 2. CDR3 residues: CASSLTSGRGETQYF. Partial CDR3 DNA: TGTGCCAGCAGCCTGACTAGCGGGAGGGGAGAGACC.